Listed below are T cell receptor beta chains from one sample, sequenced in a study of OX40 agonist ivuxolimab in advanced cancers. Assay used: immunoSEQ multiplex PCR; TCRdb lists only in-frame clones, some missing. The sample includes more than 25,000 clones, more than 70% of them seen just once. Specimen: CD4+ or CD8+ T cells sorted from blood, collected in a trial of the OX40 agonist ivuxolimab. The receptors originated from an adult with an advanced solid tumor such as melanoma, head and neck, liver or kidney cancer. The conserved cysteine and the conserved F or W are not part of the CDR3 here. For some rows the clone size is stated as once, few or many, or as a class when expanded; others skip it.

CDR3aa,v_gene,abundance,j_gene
AISEGLAGPTRGYNEQF,TRBV10-3,many,TRBJ2-1
ASSDTSGNEQY,TRBV11-2,-,TRBJ2-7
ASRGLAGDNEQF,TRBV4-1,-,TRBJ2-1
ASSTRQGRNQPQH,TRBV27,-,TRBJ1-5
ASSRGAFEQY,TRBV19,-,TRBJ2-7
ASSKLAGRYEQY,TRBV21-1,-,TRBJ2-7
ASSIVPGGNQPQH,TRBV19,-,TRBJ1-5
ASSLGMNTEAF,TRBV27,few,TRBJ1-1
ASSPEGTVHNEQF,TRBV14,few,TRBJ2-1
ASSSRHGSYNEQF,TRBV5-1,-,TRBJ2-1
ASSDGTDTQY,TRBV7-9,-,TRBJ2-3
ASSYSGTKYEQY,TRBV6-5,-,TRBJ2-7
ASSLRDRETDTQY,TRBV11-2,once,TRBJ2-3
AWRGSSYNEQF,TRBV30,-,TRBJ2-1
ASSLAGRSTDTQY,TRBV6-5,-,TRBJ2-3
ASNKDRGDTEAF,TRBV28,-,TRBJ1-1
ASSPLDGASDTQY,TRBV18,-,TRBJ2-3
TSRPGEQY,TRBV1,once,TRBJ2-7
ASSSEGNEQF,TRBV19,once,TRBJ2-1
ASTPGWELF,TRBV28,-,TRBJ2-2
ASSRSGSTDTQY,TRBV2,-,TRBJ2-3
SVRDLTYEQY,TRBV29-1,-,TRBJ2-7
ASSPRGTFGNEQF,TRBV6-6,-,TRBJ2-1
ASSFRRGLTYEQY,TRBV2,-,TRBJ2-7
ASSEWGGDNEKLF,TRBV9,-,TRBJ1-4
ASSLSPGAYGYT,TRBV27,-,TRBJ1-2
ASSLVVLPLANEQF,TRBV7-8,few,TRBJ2-1
ASSFQGIVHEQY,TRBV7-9,-,TRBJ2-7
ASSLVKTGGVTGELF,TRBV5-1,-,TRBJ2-2
ASSSWTGRSGKANYGYT,TRBV11-3,-,TRBJ1-2
ASSLGQGEQY,TRBV13,-,TRBJ2-7
AWSGLGSNQPQH,TRBV30,-,TRBJ1-5